This T cell receptor beta chain was recovered during a study of beta chain features in type 1 diabetes. Points on this clone: Its matching antigen is unknown.

Regarding the study as a whole: The study found moderately but significantly shorter TCRB CDR3s in all four CD4+ subsets of Type 1 diabetes patients.

This CDR3 spans 14 amino acids. Expressed TCRB transcripts were sequenced, since all the RNA that had been isolated was reverse transcribed. Clones were sequenced by immunoSEQ multiplex PCR, and TCRdb holds only the in-frame ones, with some missing. The sample shows around 600,000 clones, roughly 12% of them seen only once. This chain connects TRBV21-1 to TRBJ2-1; TRBD1 reflects the table's D call only, with no check against the DNA. TRBV21-1 is flagged as a pseudogene. This TCR was recovered from a young man with type 1 diabetes. Input material: naive CD4+ T cells from blood. The CDR3 DNA is TGTGCCAGCAGCAAAGAAACAGGGAACAATGAGCAGTTCTTC. It yields the protein CASSKETGNNEQFF.